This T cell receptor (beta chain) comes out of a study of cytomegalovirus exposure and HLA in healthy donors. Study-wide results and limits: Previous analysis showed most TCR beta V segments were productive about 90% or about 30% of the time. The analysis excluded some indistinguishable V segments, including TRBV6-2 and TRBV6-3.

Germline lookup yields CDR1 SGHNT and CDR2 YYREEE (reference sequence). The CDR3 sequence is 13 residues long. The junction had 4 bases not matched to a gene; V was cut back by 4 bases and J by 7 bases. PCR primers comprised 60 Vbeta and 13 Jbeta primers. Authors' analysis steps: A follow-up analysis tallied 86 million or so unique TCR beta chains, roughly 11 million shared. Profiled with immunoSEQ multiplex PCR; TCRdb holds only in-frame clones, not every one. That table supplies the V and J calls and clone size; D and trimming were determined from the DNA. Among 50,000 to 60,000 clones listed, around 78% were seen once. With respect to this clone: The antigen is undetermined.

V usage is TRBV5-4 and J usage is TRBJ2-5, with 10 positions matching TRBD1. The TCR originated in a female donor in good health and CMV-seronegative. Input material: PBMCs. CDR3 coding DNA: TGTGCCAGCAGCAACGGACAGGGGGGGACCCAGTACTTC. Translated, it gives CASSNGQGGTQYF.